The rows below give T cell receptor beta chains drawn from one sample of a study of blood T cells in healthy people across ages. Using its own MiXCR run on the 5' RACE reads, TCRdb lists one record per CDR3 protein. Seen here are hundreds of thousands of distinct CDR3 sequences, roughly 50% observed once, and the top ten hold over 20%. Sequencing input: blood. The receptors stem from a young man in good health. CDR3s include the opening cysteine and the closing phenylalanine or tryptophan. The D gene is left open where the match is weak. For some rows the clone size is stated as once, few or many, or as a class when expanded; others skip it.

size	D	J	V	CDR3	DNA
few	TRBD2	TRBJ2-7	TRBV7-9	CASSFWTSGSYEQYF	TGTGCCAGCAGCTTTTGGACTAGCGGGAGCTACGAGCAGTACTTC
.	TRBD2	TRBJ2-5	TRBV2	CASSGPAGGLETQYF	TGTGCCAGCAGTGGTCCAGCGGGGGGGCTCGAGACCCAGTACTTC
.	TRBD2	TRBJ2-1	TRBV7-2	CASSASQLAANNEQFF	TGTGCCAGCAGCGCCTCGCAACTAGCGGCGAACAATGAGCAGTTCTTC
few	TRBD2	TRBJ2-1	TRBV10-3	CAIQASGRNSYNEQFF	TGTGCCATCCAAGCTAGCGGGAGAAACTCCTACAATGAGCAGTTCTTC
.	.	TRBJ2-5	TRBV5-5	CASSLAPWEQYF	TGTGCCAGCAGCTTGGCGCCTTGGGAGCAGTACTTC
.	TRBD1	TRBJ2-7	TRBV29-1	CSVEGGRTGTNEQYF	TGCAGCGTTGAAGGGGGGAGGACAGGGACCAACGAGCAGTACTTC
.	.	TRBJ2-1	TRBV12-3/TRBV12-4	CASSLRGKNNEQFF	TGTGCCAGCAGTTTAAGGGGTAAAAACAATGAGCAGTTCTTC
.	.	TRBJ2-7	TRBV11-2	CASSFLAPPFYEQYF	TGTGCCAGCAGCTTTTTGGCTCCGCCGTTCTACGAGCAGTACTTC
few	.	TRBJ2-7	TRBV27	CASSLFQGSYEQYF	TGTGCCAGCAGTTTATTTCAGGGGTCCTACGAGCAGTACTTC
.	TRBD2	TRBJ2-3	TRBV7-2	CASSLVASGGAFGADTQYF	TGTGCCAGCAGCTTAGTTGCTAGCGGGGGGGCCTTCGGCGCAGATACGCAGTATTTT
.	.	TRBJ2-1	TRBV7-2	CASSLRLNEQFF	TGTGCCAGCAGCTTACGCCTCAATGAGCAGTTCTTC
.	.	TRBJ1-6	TRBV28	CASRAGRQWPLHF	TGTGCCAGCAGGGCGGGAAGGCAGTGGCCCCTCCACTTT
.	.	TRBJ1-4	TRBV28	CASSYRAARDEKLFF	TGTGCCAGCAGTTACCGCGCCGCCAGGGATGAAAAACTGTTTTTT
few	.	TRBJ2-3	TRBV7-2	CASSLRSLRGSQYF	TGTGCCAGCAGCTTGCGGAGCCTCCGCGGCTCGCAGTATTTT
.	TRBD2	TRBJ2-3	TRBV20-1	CSARDGRSRDTQYF	TGCAGTGCTAGAGACGGGAGGAGCAGGGATACGCAGTATTTT
.	.	TRBJ2-7	TRBV6-5	CASSTGDLGTYEQYF	TGTGCCAGCAGTACGGGCGACCTGGGTACCTACGAGCAGTACTTC
.	TRBD1	TRBJ1-6	TRBV7-9	CASSRDRVFANSPLHF	TGTGCCAGCAGCCGGGACAGGGTCTTCGCTAATTCACCCCTCCACTTT
.	.	TRBJ2-1	TRBV9	CASSVGGLLFNEQFF	TGTGCCAGCAGCGTCGGGGGTCTGCTATTCAATGAGCAGTTCTTC
few	.	TRBJ2-1	TRBV28	CASSSRLVNEQFF	TGTGCCAGCAGTTCCCGACTGGTAAATGAGCAGTTCTTC
few	TRBD2	TRBJ2-1	TRBV6-6	CASRDYSSGTEQFF	TGTGCCAGCAGGGATTATTCAAGCGGGACTGAGCAGTTCTTC
.	.	TRBJ2-5	TRBV20-1	CSATGPSVETQYF	TGCAGTGCTACCGGGCCTAGCGTGGAGACCCAGTACTTC
.	.	TRBJ2-5	TRBV27	CASSWSRGSRAKETQYF	TGTGCCAGCAGTTGGAGTCGCGGTAGTAGGGCCAAAGAGACCCAGTACTTC
.	.	TRBJ1-1	TRBV7-9	CASKLEGRTEAFF	TGTGCCAGCAAGCTGGAGGGTCGCACTGAAGCTTTCTTT
few	.	TRBJ2-3	TRBV6-1	CASSEIYDTQYF	TGTGCCAGCAGTGAAATCTACGATACGCAGTATTTT
.	TRBD2	TRBJ2-1	TRBV3-1	CASSHLLAGDFQFF	TGTGCCAGCAGCCACCTACTAGCGGGAGACTTCCAGTTCTTC
few	.	TRBJ1-6	TRBV14	CARPTVFSSYNSPLHF	TGTGCCAGGCCGACGGTTTTCAGCTCCTATAATTCACCCCTCCACTTT
.	.	TRBJ2-1	TRBV28	CASSRSGDYNEQFF	TGTGCCAGCAGTCGTAGCGGAGATTACAATGAGCAGTTCTTC
few	TRBD2	TRBJ2-5	TRBV19	CASSIGPTSRYQETQYF	TGTGCCAGTAGTATAGGACCGACTAGCCGGTACCAAGAGACCCAGTACTTC
.	TRBD1	TRBJ1-2	TRBV29-1	CSVDLDREGANYGYTF	TGCAGCGTTGATCTGGACAGGGAGGGAGCTAACTATGGCTACACCTTC
.	.	TRBJ1-5	TRBV5-6	CASSSWAEYSNQPQHF	TGTGCCAGCAGCTCCTGGGCGGAATATAGCAATCAGCCCCAGCATTTT
.	.	TRBJ2-1	TRBV12-3/TRBV12-4	CASSLEGVFVNEQFF	TGTGCCAGCAGTTTAGAGGGGGTCTTTGTCAATGAGCAGTTCTTC
.	TRBD1	TRBJ2-1	TRBV7-2	CASSVSSGTAVGEQFF	TGTGCCAGCAGCGTATCGTCCGGGACAGCGGTCGGTGAGCAGTTCTTC
.	.	TRBJ2-1	TRBV9	CASSLGLGAWEQFF	TGTGCCAGCAGCCTGGGCCTCGGAGCGTGGGAGCAGTTCTTC
.	.	TRBJ2-7	TRBV6-5	CASSTPRDSEAVEQYF	TGTGCCAGCAGTACCCCTAGGGACTCCGAGGCGGTCGAGCAGTACTTC
.	.	TRBJ2-3	TRBV2	CASSEAGAGSSTDTQYF	TGTGCCAGCAGTGAAGCGGGAGCGGGTTCTAGCACAGATACGCAGTATTTT
.	TRBD2	TRBJ2-2	TRBV7-2	CASSPMTSGTGELFF	TGTGCCAGCAGCCCCATGACTAGCGGCACCGGGGAGCTGTTTTTT
once	.	TRBJ2-3	TRBV10-2	CASSEALANTQYF	TGCGCCAGCAGTGAGGCCCTAGCCAATACGCAGTATTTT
few	TRBD2	TRBJ2-7	TRBV5-1	CASSLGLAVTYEQYF	TGCGCCAGCAGCTTGGGACTAGCGGTTACCTACGAGCAGTACTTC
few	.	TRBJ1-5	TRBV28	CASSSLGLQGGNQPQHF	TGTGCCAGCAGTTCTTTGGGATTACAGGGCGGCAATCAGCCCCAGCATTTT
.	.	TRBJ1-2	TRBV6-5	CASSYSDSVGGYTF	TGTGCCAGCAGTTACTCGGACAGCGTCGGGGGCTACACCTTC
few	TRBD1	TRBJ1-6	TRBV12-3/TRBV12-4	CASSFTGGNGSPLHF	TGTGCCAGCAGTTTCACAGGGGGCAATGGGTCACCCCTCCACTTT
.	.	TRBJ1-2	TRBV20-1	CSARDFGDALYGYTF	TGCAGTGCTAGAGATTTTGGAGACGCTCTCTATGGCTACACCTTC
.	.	TRBJ2-5	TRBV12-3/TRBV12-4	CASSLHGGGETQYF	TGTGCCAGCAGTTTACACGGGGGAGGAGAGACCCAGTACTTC
.	TRBD1	TRBJ1-6	TRBV3-1	CASSLGQGSGNSPLHF	TGTGCCAGCAGCCTGGGACAGGGGAGCGGTAATTCACCCCTCCACTTT
.	.	TRBJ2-7	TRBV7-2	CASTKPGSYEQYF	TGTGCCAGCACCAAACCGGGGTCCTACGAGCAGTACTTC
.	.	TRBJ1-2	TRBV28	CASSLEARPVYGYTF	TGTGCCAGCAGTTTAGAAGCCAGACCGGTCTATGGCTACACCTTC